This T cell receptor (beta chain) comes out of a study of cytomegalovirus exposure and HLA in healthy donors. This clone showed up just a few times. Its antigen is not identified. CDR1 and CDR2 from the germline V gene are MNHEY and SMNVEV (reference sequence). The CDR3 is made up of 15 amino acids. V lost 6 bases, J lost 8 bases, and 9 bases stayed unmatched. The primer mix had 60 Vbeta and 13 Jbeta primers. Using immunoSEQ multiplex PCR, the repertoire was profiled, and TCRdb retains in-frame clones only, with some absent. The data contain some 200,000 clones, over 75% of them seen just once; the ten biggest clones take up roughly 6.7%. Study-level findings and limits: TCR beta chain V- and J-gene trimming was linked, in a later analysis, to a missense variant in DCLRE1C.

Sequencing was done on a sample of PBMCs. The source is a man aged 35 to 55 in good health and CMV-seropositive. The V call is TRBV27, the J call TRBJ2-5; 13 bases are a match to TRBD2. The CDR3 sequence is CASRLAGGPHETQYF. In DNA form, the CDR3 reads TGTGCCAGCAGACTAGCGGGGGGGCCGCATGAAACCCAGTACTTC.